This TCR beta chain derives from a study of CD4 T cells in relation to SARS-CoV-2 and coronaviruses. Overall study context: ViraFEST: approximately 10-day antigen culture of PBMCs, then TCR beta CDR3 sequencing.

About this clone itself: Its antigen is undetermined.

Overall study results and limits: Samples before the pandemic and after infection were not matched within any donor.

Libraries were prepared by immunoSEQ multiplex PCR; TCRdb keeps only in-frame clonotypes and omits some of them. The sample has 15,000 to 25,000 clones, over 70% seen once. Before the COVID-19 pandemic, during about 2010-2018, CD4+ T cells were taken from unexposed donors. After about 10 days of culture, CD4+ T cells were isolated. This TCR came from a human donor in good health. Sequencing was done on a sample of CD4+ T cells from PBMCs, cultured in vitro.

CDR3: CASQSEGRGRQETQYF. The CDR3 DNA is TGTGCCAGCCAGTCGGAGGGTCGAGGCCGCCAAGAGACCCAGTACTTC. This chain joins TRBV25-1 and TRBJ2-5; D is possibly TRBD2 (6 bases). The CDR3 length is 16 residues. CDR1 and CDR2 (germline): MGHDK, SYGVNS. V lost 8 bases and J lost 1, with 20 bases in between.